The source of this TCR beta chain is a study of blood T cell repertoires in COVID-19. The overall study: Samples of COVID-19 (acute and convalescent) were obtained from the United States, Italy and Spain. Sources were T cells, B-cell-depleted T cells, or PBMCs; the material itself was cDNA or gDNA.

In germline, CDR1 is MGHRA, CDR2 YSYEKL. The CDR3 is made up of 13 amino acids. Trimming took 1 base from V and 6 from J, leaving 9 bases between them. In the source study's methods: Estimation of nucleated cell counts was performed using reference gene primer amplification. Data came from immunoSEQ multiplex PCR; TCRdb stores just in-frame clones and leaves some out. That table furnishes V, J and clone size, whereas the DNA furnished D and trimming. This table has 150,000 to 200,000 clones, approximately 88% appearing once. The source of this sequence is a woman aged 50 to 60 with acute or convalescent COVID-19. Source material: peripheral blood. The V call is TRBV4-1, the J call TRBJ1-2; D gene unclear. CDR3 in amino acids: CASSQGVRDGYTF. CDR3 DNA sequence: TGCGCCAGCAGCCAAGGTGTACGAGATGGCTACACCTTC.